This T cell receptor (beta chain) was observed in a study of beta chain features in type 1 diabetes. To note about this clone: Its cognate antigen is unknown.

Study findings and constraints: These data did not resolve whether HLA type affects TCRB rearrangement.

Expressed TCRB transcripts were sequenced after all isolated RNA was converted to cDNA. Only in-frame clones appear in the TCRdb table, and some are missing; sequencing was by immunoSEQ multiplex PCR. The sample lists hundreds of thousands of clones; 15% to 18% were seen once. Germline values: CDR1 SEHNR, CDR2 FQNEAQ (reference sequence). This CDR3 has 13 amino acids. V dropped 6 bases and J dropped 4 bases, with 12 bases sitting between them. Material for sequencing was naive CD4+ T cells from blood. The chain has TRBV7-9 and TRBJ1-2; no firm D call. The source is a man between 18 and 35 years old in good health. The CDR3 region has the DNA TGTGCCAGCAGGGACGGATCCCTCTATGGCTACACCTTC. The encoded protein is CASRDGSLYGYTF. The complete variable domain, with remaining parts taken from reference TRBV7-9 and TRBJ1-2, reads DTGVSQNPRHKITKRGQNVTFRCDPISEHNRLYWYRQTLGQGPEFLTYFQNEAQLEKSRLLSDRFSAERPKGSFSTLEIQRTEQGDSAMYLCASRDGSLYGYTFGSGTRLTVV.